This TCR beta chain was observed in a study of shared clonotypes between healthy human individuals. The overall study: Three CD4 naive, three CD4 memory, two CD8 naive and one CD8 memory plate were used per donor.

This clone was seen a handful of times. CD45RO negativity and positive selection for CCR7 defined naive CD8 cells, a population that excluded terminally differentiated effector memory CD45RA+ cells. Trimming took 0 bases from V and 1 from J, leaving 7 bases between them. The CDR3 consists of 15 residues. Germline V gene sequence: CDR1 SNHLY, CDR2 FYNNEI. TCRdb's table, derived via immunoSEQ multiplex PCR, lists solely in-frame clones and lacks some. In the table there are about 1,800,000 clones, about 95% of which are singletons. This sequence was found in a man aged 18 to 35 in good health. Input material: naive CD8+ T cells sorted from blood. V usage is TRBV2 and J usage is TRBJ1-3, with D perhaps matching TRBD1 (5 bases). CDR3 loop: CASSEAEGSGNTIYF. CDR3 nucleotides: TGTGCCAGCAGTGAAGCCGAGGGGTCTGGAAACACCATATATTTT.